The text below deals with one TCR beta chain. The sample belongs to a study of shared clonotypes between healthy human individuals. This table comes from immunoSEQ multiplex PCR, and its TCRdb copy is limited to in-frame clones, with some not included. The table has 1.6 million or so clones, around 97% seen once. J gave up 0 bases and V 6 bases, and 11 bases lay outside the gene matches. The CDR3 is made up of 17 amino acids. Germline V gene data show CDR1 as MNHEY and CDR2 as SMNVEV (reference sequence). The receptor comes from a man aged 25 to 45 in good health. The specimen was naive CD4+ T cells sorted from blood. Subset described: CD45RA+ positively selected. The V call is TRBV27, the J call TRBJ2-1; 7 bases line up with TRBD2. The CDR3, as DNA: TGTGCCAGCAGCCCCCCTTATGGCGGGAGCTCCTACAATGAGCAGTTCTTC. It encodes CASSPPYGGSSYNEQFF.